Sequencing of this T cell receptor beta chain was carried out in a study of shared clonotypes between healthy human individuals (dated by TCRdb to the early 2020s). Broadly, across the study: Three men and two women, aged 18 to 49 years, made up the cohort. Per donor, three plates each were used for CD4 naive and CD4 memory, two for CD8 naive, and one for CD8 memory. The study deeply sequenced blood TCR repertoires of about five healthy adults to estimate repertoire size and the extent of clonotype sharing between individuals. Different laboratories and diverse techniques were used to prepare libraries and sequence TCR repertoires, to increase sequencing depth and limit assay-specific biases. Between about 0.8 and 9 billion PBMCs per donor were obtained by leukapheresis. What the authors observed across the whole study: Sampling was restricted to blood, and TCR repertoires in tissue are likely to differ from TCR repertoires in blood. Pairwise subsampling led to the expectation that sequencing depth would affect the degree of clonotype sharing among donors. Compared with non-shared clonotypes, clonotypes shared by all four sorted-subset donors had higher generation probabilities. Sharing across several donors was observed for roughly 5.4% of naive CD4, about 3.2% of naive CD8, 2% to 2.5% of memory CD4, and about 0.4% of memory CD8 clonotypes. Naive subsets generally had larger estimated clonotype richness than memory subsets. Even with the large sequencing depth, rarefaction of the sorted-subset datasets indicated that sequencing was incomplete. Because the study included only a small number of donors, the genetic and exposure-history diversity represented was limited.

Healthy HIV-negative adults with no recently reported acute infections or vaccinations were included as donors. All donors were Caucasian adults living in Nashville, Tennessee, USA. CD4+ T cells were enriched through magnetic negative selection, after which naive cells were positively selected on CD45RA and the remaining negative fraction served as the memory subset. Blood was obtained by leukapheresis, after which PBMCs were separated by Ficoll-Histopaque density gradient centrifugation and cryopreserved in liquid nitrogen vapor phase. Analytical flow cytometry was used to check the purity and quantity of every magnetically sorted T cell population. Genomic DNA was isolated from each sorted fraction and quantified by UV absorbance on a Nanodrop 2000c. This clone was observed a few times. It lacks a known antigen. Base qualities are not provided; no much larger clone lies one nucleotide away. Using the deep immunoSEQ assay, TCR CDR3 regions were amplified from genomic DNA by multiplex PCR. For each cell subset, the extracted genomic DNA was distributed evenly across all wells of several immunoSEQ 96-well plates, and each plate served as one replicate. Each replicate PCR for sorted subsets received around 210 ng genomic DNA, equal to some 32,000 T cell genomes. Purified libraries were measured with a Qubit 3.0 fluorometer, size-checked on a Bioanalyzer 2100, and measured again with the KAPA Library Quantification kit. Every immunoSEQ 96-well plate was sequenced on a dedicated single-read 150-cycle Illumina NextSeq 550 flow cell. Turning to the authors' computational methods: Because the immunoSEQ output held only junctional sequences and lacked quality scores, the filtering could not match the filtering applied to full-length reads. Sequences were annotated with PyIR, a Python wrapper for IgBLAST v1.9, and V/J genes and CDR3 were assigned using IMGT germline references. Reads were removed for weak V/J assignments (E-value above 1e-6), missing CDR3, stop codons, out-of-frame junctions, or ambiguous translated residues. V3J clonotypes were defined as sequences sharing the same inferred V gene, J gene, and CDR3 amino acid sequence. Percentage overlap between repertoires was computed as shared unique clonotypes divided by the size of the smaller repertoire. RTK rarefaction, the Chao1 estimator, and Recon v2.1 estimates of unobserved clonotypes were used to assess repertoire richness. For all TCRbeta clonotypes obtained by the gDNA method from four donors, generation probabilities were computed with OLGA. TCRdb limited this immuneACCESS table to in-frame rearrangements with V and J called. A share of clones is missing; checked studies link under half to unresolved V genes, and the rest is unexplained. That table is the source of V, J and clone size, and D and trimming were worked out from the DNA. This sample has approximately 740,000 clones in its table, and about 74% of those were observed once. The ten largest clones take up approximately 1.8% of the sample.

The germline V gene yields SGHRS for CDR1 and YFSETQ for CDR2. Its CDR3 holds 15 amino acids, cysteine through phenylalanine. Only the CDR3 portion is preserved as DNA: 45 bases, with reading frame beginning at the first base. The junction shows trimming of 3 bases on V and 4 bases on J, plus 13 bases between the germline ends. The material sequenced was memory CD4+ T cells sorted from blood. This specimen's cell subset or site label, per the study, means: CD45RA-negative fraction. The sequence links TRBV5-1 to TRBJ2-2; no confident D gene assignment can be made. The receptor comes from a woman aged 25 to 45 in good health. In nucleotide form, the sequence is TGCGCCAGCAGCTGGGGTGTAGAAGGCACCGGGGAGCTGTTTTTT. Its protein reads: CASSWGVEGTGELFF.